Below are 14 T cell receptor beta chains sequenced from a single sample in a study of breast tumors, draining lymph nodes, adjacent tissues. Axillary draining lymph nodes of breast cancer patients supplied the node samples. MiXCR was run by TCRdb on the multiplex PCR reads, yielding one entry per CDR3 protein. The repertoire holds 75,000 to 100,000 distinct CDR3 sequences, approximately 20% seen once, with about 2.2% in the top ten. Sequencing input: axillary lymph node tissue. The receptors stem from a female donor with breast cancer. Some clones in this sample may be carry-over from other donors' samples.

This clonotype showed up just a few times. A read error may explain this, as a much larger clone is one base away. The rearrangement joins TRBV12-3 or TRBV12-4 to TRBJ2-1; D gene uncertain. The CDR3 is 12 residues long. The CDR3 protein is CASGFRRDEQFF. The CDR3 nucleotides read TGTGCCAGCGGTTTCCGCCGGGATGAGCAGTTCTTC.

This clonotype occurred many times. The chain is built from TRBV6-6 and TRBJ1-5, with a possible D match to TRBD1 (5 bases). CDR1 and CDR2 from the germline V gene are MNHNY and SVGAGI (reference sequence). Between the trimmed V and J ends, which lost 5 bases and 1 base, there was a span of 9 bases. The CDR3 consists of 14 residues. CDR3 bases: TGTGCCAGCAGTGGGGCAGTGAGCAATCAGCCCCAGCATTTT. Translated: CASSGAVSNQPQHF.

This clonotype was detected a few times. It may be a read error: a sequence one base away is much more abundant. The CDR3: CASSRTGPYGYAF. CDR3 nucleotides: TGTGCCAGCAGCCGGACAGGTCCTTATGGCTACGCCTTC. This chain links TRBV12-3 or TRBV12-4 with TRBJ1-2, with TRBD1 matching 7 bases. The CDR3 is 13 amino acids.

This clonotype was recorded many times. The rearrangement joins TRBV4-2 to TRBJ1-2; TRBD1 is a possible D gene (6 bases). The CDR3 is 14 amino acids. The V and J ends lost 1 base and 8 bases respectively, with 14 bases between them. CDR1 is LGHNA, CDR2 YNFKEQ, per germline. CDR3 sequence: CASSQARTAKGYTF. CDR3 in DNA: TGTGCCAGCAGCCAAGCGAGGACAGCCAAGGGCTACACCTTC.

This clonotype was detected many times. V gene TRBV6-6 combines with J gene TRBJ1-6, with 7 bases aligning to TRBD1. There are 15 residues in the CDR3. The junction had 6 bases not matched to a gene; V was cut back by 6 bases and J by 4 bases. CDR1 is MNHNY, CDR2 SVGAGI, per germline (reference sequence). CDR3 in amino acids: CASRTGTAYNSPLHF. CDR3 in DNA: TGTGCCAGCAGGACCGGGACAGCGTATAATTCACCCCTCCACTTT.

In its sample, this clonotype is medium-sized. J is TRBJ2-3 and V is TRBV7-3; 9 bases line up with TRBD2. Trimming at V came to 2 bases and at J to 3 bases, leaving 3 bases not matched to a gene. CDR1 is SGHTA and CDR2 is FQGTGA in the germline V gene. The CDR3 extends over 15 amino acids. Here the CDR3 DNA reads TGTGCCAGCAGCTTAGCGGGAGGGAAAACAGATACGCAGTATTTT. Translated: CASSLAGGKTDTQYF. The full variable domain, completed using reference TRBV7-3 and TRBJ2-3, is GAGVSQTPSNKVTEKGKYVELRCDPISGHTALYWYRQSLGQGPEFLIYFQGTGAADDSGLPNDRFFAVRPEGSVSTLKIQRTERGDSAVYLCASSLAGGKTDTQYFGPGTRLTVL.

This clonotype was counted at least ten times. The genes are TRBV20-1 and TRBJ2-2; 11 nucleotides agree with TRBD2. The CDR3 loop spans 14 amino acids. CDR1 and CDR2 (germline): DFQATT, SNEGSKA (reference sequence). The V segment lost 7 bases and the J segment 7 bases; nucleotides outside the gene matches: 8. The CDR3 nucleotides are TGCAGTGTCGCGACTAGCGGGAAAGGCGGGGAGCTGTTTTTT. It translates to CSVATSGKGGELFF.

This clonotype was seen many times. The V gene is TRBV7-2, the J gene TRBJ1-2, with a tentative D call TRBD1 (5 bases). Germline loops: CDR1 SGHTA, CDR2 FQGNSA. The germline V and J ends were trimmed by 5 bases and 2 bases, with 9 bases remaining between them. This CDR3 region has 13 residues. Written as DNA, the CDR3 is TGTGCCAGCAGCCGACAGCCAAACTATGGCTACACCTTC. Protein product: CASSRQPNYGYTF.

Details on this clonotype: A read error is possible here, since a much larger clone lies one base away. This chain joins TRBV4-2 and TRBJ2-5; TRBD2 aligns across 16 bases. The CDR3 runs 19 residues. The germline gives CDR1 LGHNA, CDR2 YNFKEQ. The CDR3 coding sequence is TGTGCCAGCAGCCGATCCCGCGGGACTAGCGGGAGGGGGGAAGAGTCCCAGTACTTC. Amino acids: CASSRSRGTSGRGEESQYF.

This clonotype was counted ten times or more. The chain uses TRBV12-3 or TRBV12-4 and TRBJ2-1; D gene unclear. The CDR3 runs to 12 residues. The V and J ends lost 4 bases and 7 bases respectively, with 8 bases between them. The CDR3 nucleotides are TGTGCCAGCAGTTCGCTAGGAAATGAGCAGTTCTTC. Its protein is CASSSLGNEQFF.

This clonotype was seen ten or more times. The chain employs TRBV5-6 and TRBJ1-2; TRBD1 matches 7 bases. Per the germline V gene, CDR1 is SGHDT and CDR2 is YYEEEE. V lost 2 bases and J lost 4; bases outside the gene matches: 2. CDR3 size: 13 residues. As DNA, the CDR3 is TGTGCCAGCAGCTTAAAGGGGGCCTATGGCTACACCTTC. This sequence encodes CASSLKGAYGYTF.

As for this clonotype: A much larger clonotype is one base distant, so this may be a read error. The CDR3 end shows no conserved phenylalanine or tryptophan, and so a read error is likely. This chain's CDR3 is CSARQGFLAYGYTL. CDR3 bases: TGCAGTGCTCGACAGGGGTTTTTGGCCTATGGCTACACCCTC. This rearrangement joins TRBV20-1 to TRBJ1-2, with TRBD1 matching 8 bases. Germline V gives CDR1 DFQATT, CDR2 SNEGSKA (reference sequence). The CDR3 totals 14 residues. V lost 5 bases, J lost 4 bases, and 9 bases stayed unmatched.

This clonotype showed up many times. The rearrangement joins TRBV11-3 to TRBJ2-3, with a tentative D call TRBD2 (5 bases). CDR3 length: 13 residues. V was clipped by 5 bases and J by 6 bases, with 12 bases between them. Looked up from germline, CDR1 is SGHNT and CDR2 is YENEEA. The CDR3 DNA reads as TGTGCCAGCAGCGATGGACTCGGTGATACGCAGTATTTT. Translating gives CASSDGLGDTQYF.

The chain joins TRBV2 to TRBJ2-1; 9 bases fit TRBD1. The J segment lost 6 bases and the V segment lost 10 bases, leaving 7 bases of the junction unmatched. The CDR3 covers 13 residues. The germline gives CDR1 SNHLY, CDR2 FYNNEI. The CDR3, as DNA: TGTGCCAATACCGGGACAGGGTTCAATGAGCAGTTCTTC. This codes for CANTGTGFNEQFF. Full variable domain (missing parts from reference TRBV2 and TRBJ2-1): EPEVTQTPSHQVTQMGQEVILRCVPISNHLYFYWYRQILGQKVEFLVSFYNNEISEKSEIFDDQFSVERPDGSNFTLKIRSTKLEDSAMYFCANTGTGFNEQFFGPGTRLTVL.